This T cell receptor (beta chain) stems from a study of blood T cell repertoires in COVID-19 (dated by TCRdb to 2019 to 2021). Broadly, across the study: Samples covering the acute and convalescent phases of COVID-19 were provided by collaborators in the United States, Italy and Spain. The prospective study material was composed of cDNA or gDNA derived from T cells, B-cell-depleted T cells, or PBMCs. Subjects who had been exposed to COVID-19, were actively infected with it, or had recovered from it provided the deeply sampled blood TCRbeta repertoires that made up the dataset. A freely available public database, intended as a resource for researchers studying the immune response to SARS-CoV-2, is where the repertoires were released. The samples were drawn from the first 160 participants of the ongoing ImmuneRACE study and from over 950 subjects provided by 6 global collaborators. Sample metadata almost always included a de-identified subject ID, COVID-19 status, age in years and sex. Where available, HLA class I and class II types were taken from metadata supplied by the sample provider and were not determined by assay-based typing.

Collaborating institutions collected whole blood in K2EDTA tubes following their own protocols. For TCRbeta analysis, collaborator samples were shipped as frozen whole blood, as isolated PBMCs, or as DNA extracted from either sample type. What the research found in general, with its limitations: Clinical and demographic metadata were provided uncurated, with the amount varying by source and participant.

TCRbeta CDR3 regions were amplified from genomic DNA by means of the immunoSEQ Assay, a bias-controlled multiplex PCR. Processing in the source paper ran as follows. The number of nucleated cells in each sample was estimated from the amplification of reference gene primers within the assay. To quantify the absolute abundance of each unique TCRbeta CDR3 rearrangement, sequence reads were collapsed and filtered. For each sample, productive Simpson clonality was calculated by taking the square root of Simpson's diversity index across productive rearrangements. Drawn from immuneACCESS, this table holds only the in-frame rearrangements with V and J called that TCRdb kept. Clones are partly lost; checked studies trace under half to an unresolved V gene and leave the rest unexplained. For V, J and clone size, that table is used; D and trimming come from the DNA. The sample table shows hundreds of thousands of clones, and 80% to 90% are seen once. The biggest ten clones account for 1.4% of the sample.

Comments on this clone: Its cognate antigen has yet to be identified. The record has no base qualities; no much larger clone is one base away.

Sequenced sample: peripheral blood. The sequence derives from a woman aged 30 to 39 with active or convalescent COVID-19.

The CDR3 amino acid sequence is: CASSIGTAGNNSPLHF. The DNA sequence is given as TGTGCCAGTAGTATAGGGACAGCCGGGAACAATTCACCCCTCCACTTT. Rearrangement joined TRBV19 to TRBJ1-6; TRBD1 is a possible D gene, resting on 6 matching bases. The CDR3, cysteine through phenylalanine, is 16 amino acids long. The kept DNA is CDR3 alone, 48 bases in frame from the first base. A distance of 14 bases separates the germline ends of V and J, which lose 1 base and 7 bases respectively. For CDR1 and CDR2, the germline V gene (reference sequence) lists LNHDA and SQIVND.